This T cell receptor beta chain was recorded in a study of OX40 agonist ivuxolimab in advanced cancers. Background on the study: Treatment received earlier with anti-PD-1, anti-PD-L1 or anti-CTLA-4 agents was allowed, and 40% had some.

TCRdb keeps only in-frame clones here, not all; method: immunoSEQ multiplex PCR. The repertoire includes some 64,000 clones, approximately 91% of them detected once, and about 17% sits in the top ten. Patients were ineligible given autoimmune disease history or systemic immunosuppression. Germline CDR1 is MDHEN and CDR2 is SYDVKM. The CDR3 covers 15 residues. The trim removed 8 bases at V and 1 base at J, leaving 10 bases unmatched. Sequencing used CD4+ or CD8+ T cells sorted from blood, obtained in a trial of the OX40 agonist ivuxolimab. The receptor comes from an adult with an advanced solid tumor such as melanoma, head and neck, liver or kidney cancer. The genes are TRBV28 and TRBJ2-7; TRBD1 aligns across 8 bases. DNA for the CDR3: TGTGCCAGCCGAATCACGGGACAGGTATCCTACGAGCAGTACTTC. This translates into CASRITGQVSYEQYF.